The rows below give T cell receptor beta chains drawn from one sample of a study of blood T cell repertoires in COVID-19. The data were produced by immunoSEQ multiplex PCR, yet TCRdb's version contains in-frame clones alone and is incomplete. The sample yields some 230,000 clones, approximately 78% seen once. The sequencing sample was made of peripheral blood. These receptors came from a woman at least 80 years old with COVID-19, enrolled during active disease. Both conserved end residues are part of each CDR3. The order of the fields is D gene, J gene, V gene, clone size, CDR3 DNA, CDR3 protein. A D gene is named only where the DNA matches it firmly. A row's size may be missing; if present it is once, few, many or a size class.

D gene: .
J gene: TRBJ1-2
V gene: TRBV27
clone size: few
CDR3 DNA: TGTGCCAGCAGTTTAAAAGTCGGTTACTATGGCTACACCTTC
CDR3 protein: CASSLKVGYYGYTF

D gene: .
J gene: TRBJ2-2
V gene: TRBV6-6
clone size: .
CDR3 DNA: TGTGCCATCCCCGGAGATCTGGCCGGGGAGCTGTTTTTT
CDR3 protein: CAIPGDLAGELFF

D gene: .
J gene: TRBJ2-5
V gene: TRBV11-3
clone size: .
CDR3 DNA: TGTGCCAGCAGCTTATCGGAGGGTCAGGGAACCCAGTACTTC
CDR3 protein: CASSLSEGQGTQYF

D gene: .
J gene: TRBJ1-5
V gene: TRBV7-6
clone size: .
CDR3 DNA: TGTGCCAGCAGCCACCCCAGACAGACACATTTCATTCAGCCCCAGCATTTT
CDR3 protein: CASSHPRQTHFIQPQHF

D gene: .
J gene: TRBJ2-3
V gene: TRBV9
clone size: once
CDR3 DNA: TGTGCCAGCAGCGTAGGACTAGGGGGCACATACGATACGCAGTATTTT
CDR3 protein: CASSVGLGGTYDTQYF

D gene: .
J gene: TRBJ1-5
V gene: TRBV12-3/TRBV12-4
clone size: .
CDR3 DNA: TGTGCCAGCAGTTTAGCGCAGGATCAGCCCCAGCATTTT
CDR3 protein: CASSLAQDQPQHF

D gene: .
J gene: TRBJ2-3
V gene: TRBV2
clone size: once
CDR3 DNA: TGTGCCAGCAGGTTAGCGGCCACAGATACGCAGTATTTT
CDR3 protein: CASRLAATDTQYF

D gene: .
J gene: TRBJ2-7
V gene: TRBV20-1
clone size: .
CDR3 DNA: TGCAGTGCCGGGGGAGGTTACGAGCAGTACTTC
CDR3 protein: CSAGGGYEQYF

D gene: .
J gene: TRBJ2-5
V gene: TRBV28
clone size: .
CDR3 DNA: TGTGCCAGCAGTTTTAGAGAGACCCAGTACTTC
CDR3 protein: CASSFRETQYF

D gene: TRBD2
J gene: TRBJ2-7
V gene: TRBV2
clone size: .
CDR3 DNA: TGTGCCAGCAGTGACCGCGGGAGGGCAGTCGAGCAGTACTTC
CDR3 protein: CASSDRGRAVEQYF

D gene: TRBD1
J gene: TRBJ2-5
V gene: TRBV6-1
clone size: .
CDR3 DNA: TGTGCCAGCAGTGAATCCCGACAGGGGATTCGGACCCAGTACTTC
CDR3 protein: CASSESRQGIRTQYF

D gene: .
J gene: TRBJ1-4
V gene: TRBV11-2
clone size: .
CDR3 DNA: TGTGCCAGCCAAGCCTGGGCAGTTGAAAAACTGTTTTTT
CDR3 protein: CASQAWAVEKLFF

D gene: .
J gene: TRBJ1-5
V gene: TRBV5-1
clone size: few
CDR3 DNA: TGCGCCAGCAGCTTGGCACCAGGATCGAATCAGCCCCAGCATTTT
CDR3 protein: CASSLAPGSNQPQHF

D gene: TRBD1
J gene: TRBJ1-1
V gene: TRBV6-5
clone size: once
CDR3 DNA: TGTGCCAGCATTAATGACAGGGTGAACACTGAAGCTTTCTTT
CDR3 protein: CASINDRVNTEAFF

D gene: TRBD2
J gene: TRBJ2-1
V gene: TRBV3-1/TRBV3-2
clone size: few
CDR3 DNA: TGTGCCAGCAGCCAAAAAGCGGGGGGGCATGCGCAGTTCTTC
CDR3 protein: CASSQKAGGHAQFF

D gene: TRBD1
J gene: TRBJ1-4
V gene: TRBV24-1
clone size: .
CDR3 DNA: TGTGCCACCAGTGATCCAGGACAGGGGGAGGCAAAACTGTTTTTT
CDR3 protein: CATSDPGQGEAKLFF

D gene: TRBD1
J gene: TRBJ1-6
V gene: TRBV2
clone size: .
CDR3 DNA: TGTGCCAGCGGACAGGGATATAAGAATTCACCCCTCCACTTT
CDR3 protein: CASGQGYKNSPLHF

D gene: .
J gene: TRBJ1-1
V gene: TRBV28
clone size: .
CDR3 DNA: TGTGCCAGCAGTTTAGGAGGAGGGGGGGCGAACACTGAAGCTTTCTTT
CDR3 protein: CASSLGGGGANTEAFF

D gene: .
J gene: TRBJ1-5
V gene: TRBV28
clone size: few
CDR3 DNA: TGTGCCAGCAGGATGGAGCTGCGATTAAATCAGCCCCAGCATTTT
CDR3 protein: CASRMELRLNQPQHF

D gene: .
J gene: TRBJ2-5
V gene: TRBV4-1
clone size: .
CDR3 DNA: TGCGCCAGCAGCCAAGACGGTCCGGGGGGCGGGGGCTCCCAAGAGACCCAGTACTTC
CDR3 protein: CASSQDGPGGGGSQETQYF

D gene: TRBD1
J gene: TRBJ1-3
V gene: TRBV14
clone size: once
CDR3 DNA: TGTGCCAGCAGCCCTTGGGACAGCTACTCTGGAAACACCATATATTTT
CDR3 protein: CASSPWDSYSGNTIYF

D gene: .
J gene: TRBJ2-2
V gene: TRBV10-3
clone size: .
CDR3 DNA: TGTGCCATCAGTGTAGGCGGTGGAGGAGTAAACACCGGGGAGCTGTTTTTT
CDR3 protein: CAISVGGGGVNTGELFF

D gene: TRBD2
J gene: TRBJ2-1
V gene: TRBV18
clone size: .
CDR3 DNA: TGTGCCAGCTCACTTGGGACTAGCCGCTACAATGAGCAGTTCTTC
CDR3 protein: CASSLGTSRYNEQFF

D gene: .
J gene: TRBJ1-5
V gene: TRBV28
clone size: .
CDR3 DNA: TGTGCCAGCAGTCGACAGCTTTATAGCAATCAGCCCCAGCATTTT
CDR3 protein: CASSRQLYSNQPQHF

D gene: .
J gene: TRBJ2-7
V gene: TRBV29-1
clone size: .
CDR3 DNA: TGCAGCGTTGAGGGGCCGAGAAACAACGAGCAGTACTTC
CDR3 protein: CSVEGPRNNEQYF

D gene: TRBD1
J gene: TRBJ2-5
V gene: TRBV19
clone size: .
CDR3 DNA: TGTGCCAGTAGTGCCAACAGGGGGGAGACCCAGTACTTC
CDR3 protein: CASSANRGETQYF

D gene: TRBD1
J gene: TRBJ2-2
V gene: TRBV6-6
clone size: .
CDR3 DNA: TGTGCCGCTCGCCGGGACAGGGGGGACACCGGGGAGCTGTTTTTT
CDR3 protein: CAARRDRGDTGELFF

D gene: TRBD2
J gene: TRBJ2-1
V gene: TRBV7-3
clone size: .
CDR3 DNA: TGTGCCAGCAGGACTAGCGGGAACTACAATGAGCAGTTCTTC
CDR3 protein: CASRTSGNYNEQFF

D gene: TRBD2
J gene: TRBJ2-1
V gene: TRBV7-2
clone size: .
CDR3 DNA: TGTGCCAGCAGCTTATACGGGACTAGCACCAACAATGAGCAGTTCTTC
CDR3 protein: CASSLYGTSTNNEQFF

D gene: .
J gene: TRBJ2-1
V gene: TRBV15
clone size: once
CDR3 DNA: TGTGCCACCAGCAGAGACCCCGGGACTGCTGGGAATGAGCAGTTCTTC
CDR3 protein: CATSRDPGTAGNEQFF

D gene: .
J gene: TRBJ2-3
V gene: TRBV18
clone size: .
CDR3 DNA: TGTGCCAGCTCACCTTTGCGTAATGCGGAGCTGGATACGCAGTATTTT
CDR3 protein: CASSPLRNAELDTQYF

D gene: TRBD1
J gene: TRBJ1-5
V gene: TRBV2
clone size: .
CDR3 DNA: TGTGCCAGCAGTCCTCAGGGGGACGGCAATCAGCCCCAGCATTTT
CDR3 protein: CASSPQGDGNQPQHF

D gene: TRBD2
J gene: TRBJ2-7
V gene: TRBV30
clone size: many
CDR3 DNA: TGTGCCTGGAGTGTAAGGGGCGGGGGGTTAGAGCAGTACTTC
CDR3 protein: CAWSVRGGGLEQYF

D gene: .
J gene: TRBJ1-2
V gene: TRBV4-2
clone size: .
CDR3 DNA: TGTGCCAGCAGCCCGTTTGGGGGCCCTACCCATGGCTACACCTTC
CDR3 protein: CASSPFGGPTHGYTF

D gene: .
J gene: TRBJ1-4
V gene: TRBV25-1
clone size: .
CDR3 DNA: TGTGCCTCCCCATTCGGGTTAGGGGCTAATGAAAAACTGTTTTTT
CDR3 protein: CASPFGLGANEKLFF